The TCR beta chain described here comes from a study of radiation and T cells in renal cell carcinoma. Across the whole study: Nephrectomy followed 15 Gy stereotactic body radiation by 4 weeks.

On this clone: No antigen is known for it.

Whole-study results and caveats: Baseline intratumoral clonotype presence is unknown without pretreatment biopsies. In blood, top tumor clones expanded by 2 weeks, shrinking by 4.

Indicated time point: blood 2 weeks post-SBRT. The treatment is: 15 Gy SBRT to primary tumor, nephrectomy 4 weeks later. Clear cell pathology was present in this patient's renal cell carcinoma. TCRdb's copy holds only in-frame clones and misses some; the assay was immunoSEQ multiplex PCR. There are 100,000 to 150,000 clones in the sample; over 75% occur only once, and 5.8% lies in the top ten. The V and J ends lost 6 bases and 8 bases respectively, with 16 bases between them. The germline V gene has CDR1 MNHNY and CDR2 SVGAGI (reference sequence). This CDR3 has 14 amino acids. This receptor was obtained from a man aged 45-60 years with renal cell carcinoma. The V call is TRBV6-6, the J call TRBJ1-4; no definite D call. The sample in question was blood, obtained from a patient whose treatment included radiotherapy and nephrectomy. The DNA for the CDR3 is TGTGCCAGCAGCAGCCTCGGAGTAACCGAAAAACTGTTTTTT. It yields the protein CASSSLGVTEKLFF.